This T cell receptor beta chain emerged from a study of T-cell memory formation after mild COVID-19 (dated by TCRdb to the early 2020s). About the full investigation: Most TCR sequence clusters were specific to one of the two donors. The cohort comprised two young, previously healthy adult volunteers, one female and one male. In a couple of donors, T-cell clones that expanded and contracted after mild COVID-19 were tracked by sequencing TCRalpha and TCRbeta repertoires over time.

As regards this clonotype: The specificity of this receptor is unknown. Within one base of it there is no much larger clone, and no base qualities were kept.

Ficoll-Paque density gradient centrifugation was used to isolate PBMCs. Beyond this particular receptor, the publication reports: Some responding clones were detected in pre-infection memory, suggesting pre-existing cross-reactive memory T cells joined the SARS-CoV-2 response. Only a couple of mild cases were covered in the study, and larger cohorts including severe cases with pre-infection samples were considered necessary. The second-wave clones that peaked on day 37 were not confirmed to be SARS-CoV-2 specific. Contracting CD4+ clones were located mainly in the CM and EM memory subsets, whereas CD8+ clones were found to be enriched in EMRA. Clones contracting from day 15 to 85 had balanced CD4/CD8 phenotypes, while a second wave expanding from day 15 to 37 was biased towards CD4+.

The CDR3 holds 15 amino acids from the cysteine to the phenylalanine. This entry keeps only the CDR3 DNA: 45 bases, framed from base 1. From the germline V gene, CDR1 is SGHTA and CDR2 is FQGNSA. A distance of 14 bases separates the germline ends of V and J, which lose 1 base and 4 bases respectively. The data were produced on an Illumina NovaSeq 6000. Using 5'RACE with constant-segment primers, TCRalpha and TCRbeta cDNA libraries were constructed, with sample barcodes and unique molecular identifiers added in the process. RNA was extracted from every sample with Trizol reagent. Libraries were amplified in two PCR steps, with a second sample barcode and Illumina TruSeq adapters added in the second step. Libraries were sequenced on an Illumina NovaSeq with 2 x 150 bp paired-end reads. On the study's bioinformatics: With migec v1.2.7, reads were demultiplexed and then collapsed into UMI-guided consensus sequences. With mixcr v2.1.11, UMI consensuses were aligned to TRA and TRB V and J templates and assembled into clonotypes. Clonotypes were classified as expanded or contracted when called significant by both edgeR and NoisET, with noise models trained on biological replicates. edgeR calls used a false discovery rate-adjusted p below 0.01 and a log2 fold-change threshold of 1. As an exploratory analysis of dynamics, max-normalized trajectories of the 1000 most abundant clonotypes were examined with PCA combined with hierarchical clustering. Separately sequenced CD4+ and CD8+ repertoires were used to assign a CD4 or CD8 phenotype to each responding clone. TCRdb took the public reads, trimmed them with fastp at Q25, ran MiXCR for clone calling and kept in-frame beta chains. CDR3 protein sequences are deduplicated, and each keeps its most common genes and DNA. For this entry, the V and J calls and clone size follow TCRdb and not the study's own pipeline. The sample table lists about 200,000 distinct CDR3 sequences, around 15% of them with a count of one. The ten largest clones add up to around 2% of the sample.

This receptor was identified in an adult woman who had mild COVID-19 (a few samples of this study predate the infection). The sample titles of this study are shuffled in the database, so cell type and time point are left out; the donor was told from shared clones. Sequencing input: PBMCs or a T cell subset sorted from them (not recorded which). The chain uses TRBV7-2 and TRBJ2-7; the D gene could be TRBD1 or TRBD2, each one agreeing over 5 bases. The nucleotide sequence is given as TGTGCCAGCAGCTTAGGGGACGGAGGTCTTTACGAGCAGTACTTC. Translated, it reads CASSLGDGGLYEQYF.